These 11 T cell receptor beta chains share one sample of origin, sequenced in a study of control samples from healthy donors and cancer patients (dated by TCRdb to 2020 to 2021). Library creation used the immunoSEQ multiplex PCR assay. As stored in TCRdb, this immuneACCESS dataset retains in-frame rearrangements with V and J assigned. A fraction of the clones does not appear; measured against another copy, unresolved V genes explain less than half of the discrepancy, and the remainder lacks a known reason. The sample records around 84,000 clones, 91% of which are singletons. The ten most abundant clones make up around a sixth of the sample. Sequenced: blood. These receptors were taken from a man aged 25-40 years in good health.

V and J are TRBV5-6 and TRBJ2-7, with 7 bases identical to TRBD2. V was clipped by 7 bases and J by 1 base; unmatched bases: 11. CDR1 and CDR2 (germline): SGHDT, YYEEEE. This CDR3 region has 15 residues. CDR3 nucleotide sequence: TGTGCCAGCCGACGGGGAGGGGCGCGGTCCTACGAGCAGTACTTC. This codes for CASRRGGARSYEQYF.

This sequence joins TRBV10-3 and TRBJ2-4, with unresolved D. V was trimmed by 0 bases and J by 2 bases, leaving 8 bases between them. Germline CDR1 ENHRY, CDR2 SYGVKD. This CDR3 region has 15 residues. The CDR3 spells CAISESGRSKNIQYF. The CDR3, as DNA: TGTGCCATCAGTGAGTCCGGGCGTTCCAAAAACATTCAGTACTTC.

The gene calls are TRBV30 and TRBJ1-2, with 7 bases identical to TRBD1. V was pared by 2 bases and J by 7 bases, with 10 bases of the junction left unmatched. The CDR3 loop spans 14 amino acids. Germline V gene data show CDR1 as GTSNPN and CDR2 as SVGIG (reference sequence). This CDR3 reads CAWSREGGAFGYTF. CDR3 sequence (DNA): TGTGCCTGGAGTCGGGAAGGGGGCGCTTTTGGCTACACCTTC.

The chain has TRBV30 and TRBJ1-5; a possible D gene is TRBD1 (5 bases). The CDR3 contains 13 residues. V was cut by 1 base and J by 1 base, with 5 bases left in between. Germline CDR1 and CDR2: GTSNPN and SVGIG (reference sequence). The CDR3 coding sequence is TGTGCCTGGAGTGGGGGGAGCAATCAGCCCCAGCATTTT. Translation gives CAWSGGSNQPQHF. Drawing the rest from reference TRBV30 and TRBJ1-5, the complete variable domain is SQTIHQWPATLVQPVGSPLSLECTVEGTSNPNLYWYRQAAGRGLQLLFYSVGIGQISSEVPQNLSASRPQDRQFILSSKKLLLSDSGFYLCAWSGGSNQPQHFGDGTRLSIL.

V and J are TRBV5-1 and TRBJ1-1, with 8 bases fitting TRBD1. Germline V gene data show CDR1 as SGHRS and CDR2 as YFSETQ. With 4 bases clipped from V and 3 bases from J, the junction kept 8 bases outside the gene matches. This CDR3 contains 15 residues. In DNA, the CDR3 is TGCGCCAGCAGCATTCCGACAGGGGACCACACTGAAGCTTTCTTT. This encodes CASSIPTGDHTEAFF.

The chain recombines TRBV18 with TRBJ1-3; D is ambiguous. The CDR3 contains 16 residues. Germline CDR1 and CDR2: KGHSH and LQKENI. Trimming took off 3 bases at V and 0 bases at J, with 12 bases between the two ends. Here the CDR3 reads CASSPVDSSSGNTIYF. The CDR3, as DNA: TGTGCCAGCTCACCCGTGGACTCGAGCTCTGGAAACACCATATATTTT. Full variable domain (outside the CDR3, taken from reference TRBV18 and TRBJ1-3): NAGVMQNPRHLVRRRGQEARLRCSPMKGHSHVYWYRQLPEEGLKFMVYLQKENIIDESGMPKERFSAEFPKEGPSILRIQQVVRGDSAAYFCASSPVDSSSGNTIYFGEGSWLTVV.

The chain recombines TRBV7-8 with TRBJ2-5, with 9 bases lining up with TRBD1. The germline V gene has CDR1 SGHVS and CDR2 FQNEAQ. The CDR3 totals 17 residues. Trimming at V came to 5 bases and at J to 3 bases, leaving 13 bases not matched to a gene. The CDR3 DNA is TGTGCCAGCAGCCCAAACCCCGGGACAGGGAGGGAAGAGACCCAGTACTTC. It yields the protein CASSPNPGTGREETQYF.

The chain couples TRBV6-2 or TRBV6-3 to TRBJ2-7; D possibly uses TRBD1 or TRBD2 (5 bases each). The CDR3 spans 14 residues. Germline CDR1 MNHEY, CDR2 SVGEGT. V lost 2 bases to trimming and J lost 2 bases, with 10 bases between them. The CDR3 here is CASSYKPGPYEQYF. The CDR3 DNA reads as TGTGCCAGCAGTTACAAACCGGGGCCCTACGAGCAGTACTTC.

This clone has only one observation. The gene calls are TRBV12-3 or TRBV12-4 and TRBJ1-1, with D uncertain. The CDR3 is 13 residues long. V lost 7 bases to trimming and J lost 1 base, with 10 bases between them. The CDR3 is CASKQDANTEAFF. As DNA, the CDR3 is TGTGCCAGCAAGCAAGACGCGAACACTGAAGCTTTCTTT.

The chain is built from TRBV7-8 and TRBJ1-5; D is uncertain. This CDR3 is built from 15 residues. Trimming pared 2 bases from V and 0 bases from J, leaving 8 bases between. Germline V gene sequence: CDR1 SGHVS, CDR2 FQNEAQ. CDR3 sequence: CASSLYVRSNQPQHF. Here the CDR3 DNA reads TGTGCCAGCAGCTTATATGTCCGTAGCAATCAGCCCCAGCATTTT.

The J gene is TRBJ1-6, the V gene TRBV27; 7 bases match TRBD1. CDR3 size: 15 residues. The germline V gene has CDR1 MNHEY and CDR2 SMNVEV (reference sequence). With 6 bases clipped from V and 4 bases from J, the junction kept 6 bases outside the gene matches. The CDR3 is CASRDRVGYNSPLHF. The CDR3 region has the DNA TGTGCCAGCAGAGACAGGGTTGGGTATAATTCACCCCTCCACTTT.